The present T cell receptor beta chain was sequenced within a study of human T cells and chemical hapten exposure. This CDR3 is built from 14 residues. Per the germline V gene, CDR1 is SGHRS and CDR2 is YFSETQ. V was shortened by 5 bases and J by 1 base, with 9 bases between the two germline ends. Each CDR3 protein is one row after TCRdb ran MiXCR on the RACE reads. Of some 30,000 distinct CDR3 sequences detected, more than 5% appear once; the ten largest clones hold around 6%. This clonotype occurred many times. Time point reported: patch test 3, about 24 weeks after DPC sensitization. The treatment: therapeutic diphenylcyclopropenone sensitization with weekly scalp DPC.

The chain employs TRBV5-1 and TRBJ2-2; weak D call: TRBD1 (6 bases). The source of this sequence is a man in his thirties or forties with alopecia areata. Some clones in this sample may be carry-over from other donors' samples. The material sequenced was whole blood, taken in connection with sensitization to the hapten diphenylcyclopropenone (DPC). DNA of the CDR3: TGCGCCAGCAGGTACAGGGAGAACACCGGGGAGCTGTTTTTT. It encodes CASRYRENTGELFF. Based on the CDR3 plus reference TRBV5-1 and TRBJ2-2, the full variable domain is KAGVTQTPRYLIKTRGQQVTLSCSPISGHRSVSWYQQTPGQGLQFLFEYFSETQRNKGNFPGRFSGRQFSNSRSEMNVSTLELGDSALYLCASRYRENTGELFFGEGSRLTVL.